These T cell receptor beta chains were read from a single sample in a study of T-cell memory formation after mild COVID-19. TCRdb processed the 5' RACE reads anew with MiXCR; each CDR3 protein has one entry. The data show some 40,000 distinct CDR3 sequences, 9.5% seen once. Sequencing used PBMCs or a T cell subset sorted from them (not recorded which). Receptor source: an adult woman who had mild COVID-19 (a few samples of this study predate the infection). Cell type and time point are not known. The CDR3 runs from the conserved cysteine through the conserved F or W. A D gene is named only where the DNA matches it firmly. A row's size may be missing; if present it is once, few, many or a size class.

CDR3,DNA,J,D,size,V
CASSADTGELFF,TGTGCCAGCAGTGCCGACACCGGGGAGCTGTTTTTT,TRBJ2-2,.,.,TRBV2
CASSDIGQGAFYEQYF,TGTGCCAGCAGTGACATCGGACAGGGGGCTTTCTACGAGCAGTACTTC,TRBJ2-7,TRBD1,.,TRBV6-1
CATTGTGGTEQYF,TGTGCCACGACCGGGACAGGGGGCACGGAGCAGTACTTC,TRBJ2-7,TRBD1,few,TRBV10-3
CASKGQGRVGSRDTQYF,TGTGCCAGCAAAGGCCAGGGGAGGGTAGGGTCCAGAGATACGCAGTATTTT,TRBJ2-3,.,.,TRBV6-5
CASSSLAGVTETQYF,TGTGCCAGCAGCTCTTTAGCGGGAGTCACGGAGACCCAGTACTTC,TRBJ2-5,TRBD2,.,TRBV7-1
CSVLSGQGGGGYTF,TGCAGCGTTTTATCCGGACAGGGAGGAGGCGGCTACACCTTC,TRBJ1-2,TRBD1,.,TRBV29-1
CASRKNSEAFF,TGTGCCAGCAGAAAGAACTCTGAAGCTTTCTTT,TRBJ1-1,.,few,TRBV25-1
CSAPTGSGVSYEQYF,TGCAGTGCCCCGACGGGCAGCGGGGTCTCCTACGAGCAGTACTTC,TRBJ2-7,TRBD2,many,TRBV20-1
CASRIQGARGYEQYF,TGTGCCAGCCGAATACAGGGGGCCCGGGGTTACGAGCAGTACTTC,TRBJ2-7,TRBD1,few,TRBV2
CASSPSAGTVYEQYF,TGTGCCAGCAGTCCAAGTGCAGGGACTGTCTACGAGCAGTACTTC,TRBJ2-7,.,few,TRBV12-3/TRBV12-4
CATSDSTENTEAFF,TGTGCCACCAGTGATTCGACAGAGAACACTGAAGCTTTCTTT,TRBJ1-1,.,.,TRBV24-1
CASSPRGFTAEAFF,TGCGCCAGCAGCCCCAGGGGGTTTACTGCTGAAGCTTTCTTT,TRBJ1-1,TRBD1,few,TRBV5-1
CSAPDKAGISTDTQYF,TGCAGTGCCCCAGATAAGGCGGGGATAAGCACAGATACGCAGTATTTT,TRBJ2-3,.,many,TRBV20-1